Listed below are T cell receptor beta chains from one sample, sequenced in a study of blood T cell repertoires in COVID-19. Repertoires were generated with immunoSEQ multiplex PCR, while TCRdb's copy carries only in-frame clones and drops some. Of over 130,000 clones in the sample, approximately 84% are singletons; the top ten hold less than 4%. Sequencing was performed on peripheral blood. The receptors shown here come from a woman in her fifties or sixties with acute or convalescent COVID-19. Each CDR3 is given with its conserved first and last residue. D genes are given only for firm matches. Where a row states a size, it is once, few, many or the class of an expanded clone; other rows omit it.

CDR3 DNA	CDR3 protein	D gene	V gene	J gene	clone size
TGTGCCAGCAGCACGGACTTGATAAGCACAGATACGCAGTATTTT	CASSTDLISTDTQYF	-	TRBV6-6	TRBJ2-3	-
TGCGCCAGCAGCCGTGACAGGAACAATGAGCAGTTCTTC	CASSRDRNNEQFF	-	TRBV5-1	TRBJ2-1	-
TGTGCCTGGAGTGTAACAGGAACTGGCTACACCTTC	CAWSVTGTGYTF	-	TRBV30	TRBJ1-2	many
TGTGCCAGCTCACTGCGGACAGGGGAAGAGGCTTTCTTT	CASSLRTGEEAFF	TRBD1	TRBV18	TRBJ1-1	-
TGTGCCAGCAGCTTAGGCGGACGGGAGGAGACCCAGTACTTC	CASSLGGREETQYF	-	TRBV11-3	TRBJ2-5	-
TGTGCCAGCAGCTCACCCCTAAAGCCTAACGAGCAGTACTTC	CASSSPLKPNEQYF	-	TRBV11-2	TRBJ2-7	-
TGTGCCAGCAGTCCCCAGGGTGCTGGAAACACCATATATTTT	CASSPQGAGNTIYF	-	TRBV27	TRBJ1-3	-
TGCGCCAGCAGTCAGGGAGGGGGGGAGACCCAGTACTTC	CASSQGGGETQYF	-	TRBV23-1	TRBJ2-5	-
TGTGCCAGCAGCCAAGACTGGGCTTCACTTCCCGAGAGCTATGGCTACACCTTC	CASSQDWASLPESYGYTF	-	TRBV4-2	TRBJ1-2	few
TGTGCCAGCAGCGGTGGGACTAGCGGTAACAATGAGCAGTTCTTC	CASSGGTSGNNEQFF	TRBD2	TRBV4-2	TRBJ2-1	-
TGTGCCAGCAGCCCCCCTTATTATCCTGGGGCCAACGTCCTGACTTTC	CASSPPYYPGANVLTF	-	TRBV7-3	TRBJ2-6	-
TGTGCCAGCAGTCTGGGACAGGGTCTCTCCTACGAGCAGTACTTC	CASSLGQGLSYEQYF	TRBD1	TRBV6-5	TRBJ2-7	-
TGTGCCATCAGTGAGTCAAAAGGACAGGGGAGAGCCTCCTACGAGCAGTACTTC	CAISESKGQGRASYEQYF	TRBD1	TRBV10-3	TRBJ2-7	-
TGTGCCAGCTCACCTTCTCGCGGGAGGAGGAATGAGCAGTTCTTC	CASSPSRGRRNEQFF	TRBD2	TRBV18	TRBJ2-1	few
TGTGCCAGCAGCTTAGTTGGGACTAGCGGGAGGGCGGGGACCGGGGAGCTGTTTTTT	CASSLVGTSGRAGTGELFF	TRBD2	TRBV7-2	TRBJ2-2	-
TGTGCCAGCAGCGGGACTAGTACAACCTACGAGCAGTACTTC	CASSGTSTTYEQYF	TRBD2	TRBV9	TRBJ2-7	-
TGTGCCAGCAGATCCAGACCGGGAGGCGCCTACGAGCAGTACTTC	CASRSRPGGAYEQYF	TRBD2	TRBV27	TRBJ2-7	few
TGTGCCAGCAGAAAAGGACAGGGGCCCTCCTATACCTATAATTCACCCCTCCACTTT	CASRKGQGPSYTYNSPLHF	TRBD1	TRBV28	TRBJ1-6	-
TGTGCCAGCAGTGAGTATAGCGGGACGACCTACGAGCAGTACTTC	CASSEYSGTTYEQYF	TRBD2	TRBV6-4	TRBJ2-7	-
TGTGCCAGCAGCTTTTATAAATCCGATACGCAGTATTTT	CASSFYKSDTQYF	-	TRBV11-2	TRBJ2-3	-
TGTGCCAGCAGTGGGACAGTCAATAATTCACCCCTCCACTTT	CASSGTVNNSPLHF	-	TRBV2	TRBJ1-6	-
TGTGCCTGGGGGACAGGGGGCACTGAAGCTTTCTTT	CAWGTGGTEAFF	TRBD1	TRBV30	TRBJ1-1	-
TGTGCCAGCAGCTTAGATAAGGACGGAGGCTACGAGCAGTACTTC	CASSLDKDGGYEQYF	-	TRBV11-2	TRBJ2-7	few
TGTGCCAGCTCACCCCGGCAGGGCCATACTGAAGCTTTCTTT	CASSPRQGHTEAFF	-	TRBV18	TRBJ1-1	-
TGTGCCAGCCGGGAGGGAGGGGCAAAGGGGGAAAAACTGTTTTTT	CASREGGAKGEKLFF	-	TRBV28	TRBJ1-4	-
TGTGCCAGCTCACCACCTATGGGACAGGGTTCCTACGAGCAGTACTTC	CASSPPMGQGSYEQYF	TRBD1	TRBV18	TRBJ2-7	-
TGTGCCAGCAGCACCTCCGGGACAAGCTCCTACGAGCAGTACTTC	CASSTSGTSSYEQYF	-	TRBV7-9	TRBJ2-7	-
TGTGCCAGCAGCGGGGGCGGGTACGAGCAGTACTTC	CASSGGGYEQYF	-	TRBV3-1/TRBV3-2	TRBJ2-7	-
TGTGCCAGCAGCTTGGGTCAGGGCATCGGCTACACCTTC	CASSLGQGIGYTF	-	TRBV5-6	TRBJ1-2	-
TGTGCCAGCAATTTGGGACTGAGTAATTCACCCCTCCACTTT	CASNLGLSNSPLHF	-	TRBV2	TRBJ1-6	-
TGTGCTAGTGGCGGGGGGGGACCAACCTCCTACGAGCAGTACTTC	CASGGGGPTSYEQYF	TRBD2	TRBV12-5	TRBJ2-7	few
TGTGCCAGTAGTATAAGGGGCAGTCAGCCCCAGCATTTT	CASSIRGSQPQHF	-	TRBV19	TRBJ1-5	-
TGTGCCCGCGGGGCCGGACCTAATTACAATGAGCAGTTCTTC	CARGAGPNYNEQFF	-	TRBV7-9	TRBJ2-1	once
TGTGCCAGCAGTCCCTATCAAACCGGACTAGCGACCCAAGAGACCCAGTACTTC	CASSPYQTGLATQETQYF	TRBD2	TRBV28	TRBJ2-5	few
TGTGCCAGCAGCCCTATAGCGGGCCAACCGTACAATGAGCAGTTCTTC	CASSPIAGQPYNEQFF	TRBD2	TRBV11-3	TRBJ2-1	-
TGTGCCAGCAGCGTAGGGCGGGGGGTTAGAGAGACCCAGTACTTC	CASSVGRGVRETQYF	TRBD2	TRBV9	TRBJ2-5	-
TGCGCCAGCGGGCGGGAGGAAACCTACAATGAGCAGTTCTTC	CASGREETYNEQFF	TRBD2	TRBV4-1	TRBJ2-1	-
TGTGCCAGCAGCCGAGGACTAGCGGCCTCCTACGAGCAGTACTTC	CASSRGLAASYEQYF	TRBD2	TRBV6-2/TRBV6-3	TRBJ2-7	few
TGTGCCAGCAGTTCGACAGGGCTAGGCGAAAAACTGTTTTTT	CASSSTGLGEKLFF	TRBD1	TRBV6-5	TRBJ1-4	-
TGCGCCAGCAGCAATGCCGGGACAGGTTATGATGGGGGCTACACCTTC	CASSNAGTGYDGGYTF	TRBD1	TRBV5-1	TRBJ1-2	-
TGTGCCAGCAGCAACCACGAGGGAGCCCTCCACTTT	CASSNHEGALHF	-	TRBV14	TRBJ1-6	-
TGTGCCAGCTCACCACGGCACAGCGGACAGGGTACAAGGTCACCCCTCCACTTT	CASSPRHSGQGTRSPLHF	TRBD1	TRBV18	TRBJ1-6	-
TGTGCCTGGAGTCCGAAAGGACTAGCGGGAGAATTTAATGAGCAGTTCTTC	CAWSPKGLAGEFNEQFF	TRBD2	TRBV30	TRBJ2-1	-
TGTGCCAGCGAAGCTCGGGGGGACACTGAAGCTTTCTTT	CASEARGDTEAFF	-	TRBV3-1/TRBV3-2	TRBJ1-1	-
TGCGCCAGCAGCCAAGATTGGGGAGCTGGAAACACCATATATTTT	CASSQDWGAGNTIYF	-	TRBV4-3	TRBJ1-3	many
TGCGCCAGCAGCCGGGTGATGCGGGAGGGTTCTTCCTACGAGCAGTACTTC	CASSRVMREGSSYEQYF	TRBD2	TRBV4-1	TRBJ2-7	once
TGCGCCAGCAGCCAAGATCGTGTCTTTGACGAGCAGTACTTC	CASSQDRVFDEQYF	-	TRBV4-1	TRBJ2-7	-
TGTGCCAGCAGCTTAGCGGGGGGGACAGATACGCAGTATTTT	CASSLAGGTDTQYF	TRBD2	TRBV11-3	TRBJ2-3	-
TGTGCCAGTAAAGAAAGGGGCGGGGTTTCGCCTGAGCAGTTCTTC	CASKERGGVSPEQFF	-	TRBV19	TRBJ2-1	-
TGTGCCAGCAGTGTGCGACAGGACCCTTTTCTCTATGGCTACACCTTC	CASSVRQDPFLYGYTF	-	TRBV2	TRBJ1-2	-
TGTGCCAGCACCCGACTCGGAGAGACCCAGTACTTC	CASTRLGETQYF	-	TRBV12-3/TRBV12-4	TRBJ2-5	-
TGTGCCAGCAGTTTCCGGAGGACAGGGATTGATACGCAGTATTTT	CASSFRRTGIDTQYF	TRBD1	TRBV28	TRBJ2-3	-
TGTGCCAGCAGTGAATCAGGGCTTACCGTCTATGGCTACACCTTC	CASSESGLTVYGYTF	-	TRBV2	TRBJ1-2	-
TGTGCCAGCAGTTACCTCGGTCTGGGGGCAGACCCTGGGGCCAACGTCCTGACTTTC	CASSYLGLGADPGANVLTF	-	TRBV27	TRBJ2-6	-
TGTGCCAGCAGTGTATTCAGGAACCCCTACGAGCAGTACTTC	CASSVFRNPYEQYF	-	TRBV2	TRBJ2-7	-